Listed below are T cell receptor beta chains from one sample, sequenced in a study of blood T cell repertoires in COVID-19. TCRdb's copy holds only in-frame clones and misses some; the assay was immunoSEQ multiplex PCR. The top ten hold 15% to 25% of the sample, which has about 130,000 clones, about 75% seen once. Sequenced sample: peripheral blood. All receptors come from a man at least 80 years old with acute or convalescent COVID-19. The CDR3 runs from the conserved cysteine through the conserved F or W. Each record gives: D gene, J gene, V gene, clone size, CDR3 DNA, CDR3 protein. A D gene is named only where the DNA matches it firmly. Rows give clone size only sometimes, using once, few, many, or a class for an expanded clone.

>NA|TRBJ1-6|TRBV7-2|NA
TGTGCCAGCAGCTTATCGAGGGGGAAAAATTCACCCCTCCACTTT
CASSLSRGKNSPLHF
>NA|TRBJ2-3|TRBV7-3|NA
TGTGCCAGCAGCTTCACGGAGAGCACAGATACGCAGTATTTT
CASSFTESTDTQYF
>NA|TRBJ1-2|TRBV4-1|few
TGCGCCAGCAGCCATCCGAGGACAGTAACCTATGGCTACACCTTC
CASSHPRTVTYGYTF
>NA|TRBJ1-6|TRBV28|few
TGTGCCAGCAGTCTACCAGGGGTTAGTAATTCACCCCTCCACTTT
CASSLPGVSNSPLHF
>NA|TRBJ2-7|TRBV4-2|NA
TGTGCCAGCAGCCAAGATCGGGCGGGGCAGGGCGAGCAGTACTTC
CASSQDRAGQGEQYF
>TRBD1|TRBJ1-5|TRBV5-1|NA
TGCGCCAGCAGCATTGAGGGACAGGGGGGGCAGCCCCAGCATTTT
CASSIEGQGGQPQHF
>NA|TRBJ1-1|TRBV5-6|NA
TGTGCCAGCAGCCCGGGATTTCGGTTGGGCATGAACACTGAAGCTTTCTTT
CASSPGFRLGMNTEAFF
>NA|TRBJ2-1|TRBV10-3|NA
TGTGCCATCAGTGAGTCGAAGGGGGTTGCCTACAATGAGCAGTTCTTC
CAISESKGVAYNEQFF
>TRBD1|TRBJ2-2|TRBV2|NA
TGTGCCAGCAGGGGGACAGTGCACACCGGGGAGCTGTTTTTT
CASRGTVHTGELFF
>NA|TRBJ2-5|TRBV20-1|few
TGCAGTGCTAGTGGGGAGGGGGAAGAGACCCAGTACTTC
CSASGEGEETQYF
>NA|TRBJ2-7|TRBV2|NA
TGTGCCAGCACGGGTGTCAGTTCCTACGAGCAGTACTTC
CASTGVSSYEQYF
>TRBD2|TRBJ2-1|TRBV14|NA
TGTGCCAGCAGCCAAAGGACGGGGGGGCAAGGTGGGTCCTACAATGAGCAGTTCTTC
CASSQRTGGQGGSYNEQFF
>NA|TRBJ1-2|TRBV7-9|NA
TGTGCCAGCAGCTTGGGGACATTAAGACACGAATACACCTTC
CASSLGTLRHEYTF
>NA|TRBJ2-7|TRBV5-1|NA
TGCGCCAGCAGCTTGTGGACTCAGGGGTCCTACGAGCAGTACTTC
CASSLWTQGSYEQYF
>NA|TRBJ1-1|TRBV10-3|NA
TGTGCCATCACTCCGGGATTGAACACTGAAGCTTTCTTT
CAITPGLNTEAFF
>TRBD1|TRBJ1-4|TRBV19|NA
TGTGCCAGTAGTAGACAGGGGGCAACGACTAATGAAAAACTGTTTTTT
CASSRQGATTNEKLFF
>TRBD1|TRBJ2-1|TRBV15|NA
TGTGCCACCAGCAGAGTTTTTGGGACAGAAAATTACAATGAGCAGTTCTTC
CATSRVFGTENYNEQFF
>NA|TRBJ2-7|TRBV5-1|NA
TGCGCCAGCAGCTCATCGCCCGGACAGTCCTACGAGCAGTACTTC
CASSSSPGQSYEQYF
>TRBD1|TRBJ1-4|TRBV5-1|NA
TGCGCCAGCAGCTTGGAGTACAGGGGGCCTACTAATGAAAAACTGTTTTTT
CASSLEYRGPTNEKLFF
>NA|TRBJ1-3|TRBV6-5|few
TGTGCCAGCAGTTACCGGACACCAAGCTCTGGAAACACCATATATTTT
CASSYRTPSSGNTIYF
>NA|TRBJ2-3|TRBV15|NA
TGTGCCACCAGCAGAGGGGCTAGCACAGATACGCAGTATTTT
CATSRGASTDTQYF
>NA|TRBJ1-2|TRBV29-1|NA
TGCAGCGGGACAGCTCCTAACTATGGCTACACCTTC
CSGTAPNYGYTF
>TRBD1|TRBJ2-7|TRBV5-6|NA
TGTGCCAGCAGCTTGGTAGGAGACAGGGTCAACGAGCAGTACTTC
CASSLVGDRVNEQYF
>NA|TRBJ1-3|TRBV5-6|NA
TGTGCCAGCAGCTTGTGGGGGGTTCACGGTCCCCCTGGAAACACCATATATTTT
CASSLWGVHGPPGNTIYF
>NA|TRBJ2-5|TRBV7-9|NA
TGTGCCAGCAGCTTAACGGTTCCACAAGAGACCCAGTACTTC
CASSLTVPQETQYF
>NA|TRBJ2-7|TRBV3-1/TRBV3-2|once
TGTGCCAGCAGCTCGTACGAGCAGTACTTC
CASSSYEQYF
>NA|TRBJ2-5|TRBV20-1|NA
TGCAGTGCTAGTGTAGACTTCCAAGAGACCCAGTACTTC
CSASVDFQETQYF
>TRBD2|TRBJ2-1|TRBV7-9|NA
TGTGCCAGCAGCTCCCCGGGGGGGCATGAGCAGTTCTTC
CASSSPGGHEQFF
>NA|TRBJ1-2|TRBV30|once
TGTGCCTTTTACCTGGGGGAGGAGGGCCACTATGGCTACACCTTC
CAFYLGEEGHYGYTF
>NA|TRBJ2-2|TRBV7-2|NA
TGTGCCAGCAGCTTAGTTGGGCAGTACCCCACCGGGGAGCTGTTTTTT
CASSLVGQYPTGELFF
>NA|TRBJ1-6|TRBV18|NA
TGTGCCAGCTCACCGAACCTTTCGGGTGTCACCCTCCACTTT
CASSPNLSGVTLHF
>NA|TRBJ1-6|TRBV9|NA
TGTGCCAGCAGCGTAGGCGGGAAGAGGGATAATTCACCCCTCCACTTT
CASSVGGKRDNSPLHF
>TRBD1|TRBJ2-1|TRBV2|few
TGTGCCAGCAGCTCGGGACAGTACGTTCAGCAGTTCTTC
CASSSGQYVQQFF
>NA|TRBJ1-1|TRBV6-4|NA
TGTGCCAGCAGTGCCACCCCCCTGATGACGGGGAACACTGAAGCTTTCTTT
CASSATPLMTGNTEAFF
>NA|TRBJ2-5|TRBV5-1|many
TGCGCCAGCAGCTCACAGGGATGGGGGACACAAGAGACCCAGTACTTC
CASSSQGWGTQETQYF
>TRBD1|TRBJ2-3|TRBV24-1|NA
TGTGCCACCAGTGATCCAACCTGGACAGGGGGTGGGAAAGATACGCAGTATTTT
CATSDPTWTGGGKDTQYF
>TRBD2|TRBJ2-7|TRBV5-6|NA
TGTGCCAGCAGCTCCGTGCGGCTAGCGGGGGCCCTCTACGAGCAGTACTTC
CASSSVRLAGALYEQYF
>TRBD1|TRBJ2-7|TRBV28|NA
TGTGCCAGCAGTTTAAAAACCGGGACAGGGTTGAACGAGCAGTACTTC
CASSLKTGTGLNEQYF
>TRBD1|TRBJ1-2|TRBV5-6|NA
TGTGCCAGCAGCTTTGGCGGACAGGGTAAGGATGGCTACACCTTC
CASSFGGQGKDGYTF
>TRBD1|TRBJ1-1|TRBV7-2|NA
TGTGCCAGCAGCTTAGCTTGGGTGGGACAGGGGGTCGTCGGTTCCGGGATCACTGAAGCTTTCTTT
CASSLAWVGQGVVGSGITEAFF
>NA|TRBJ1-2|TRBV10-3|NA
TGTGCCATCAGTGAGTTCCACTTGACAGCTAACTATGGCTACACCTTC
CAISEFHLTANYGYTF
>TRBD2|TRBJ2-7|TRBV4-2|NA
TGTGCCAGCAGCCAAGTTAGCGGGGGGGCCCTCCACGAGCAGTACTTC
CASSQVSGGALHEQYF
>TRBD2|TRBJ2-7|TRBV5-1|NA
TGCGCCAGCAGCCTGGAGGGAGGGAGGAACGAGCAGTACTTC
CASSLEGGRNEQYF
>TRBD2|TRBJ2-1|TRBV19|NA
TGTGCCAGTAGTATAGTTTCTGCTAGCGGGGGAAATGAGCAGTTCTTC
CASSIVSASGGNEQFF
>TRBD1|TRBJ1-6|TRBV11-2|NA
TGTGCCAGCAGCTTAGTATCTCAGGGGGTCCCCCTCCACTTT
CASSLVSQGVPLHF